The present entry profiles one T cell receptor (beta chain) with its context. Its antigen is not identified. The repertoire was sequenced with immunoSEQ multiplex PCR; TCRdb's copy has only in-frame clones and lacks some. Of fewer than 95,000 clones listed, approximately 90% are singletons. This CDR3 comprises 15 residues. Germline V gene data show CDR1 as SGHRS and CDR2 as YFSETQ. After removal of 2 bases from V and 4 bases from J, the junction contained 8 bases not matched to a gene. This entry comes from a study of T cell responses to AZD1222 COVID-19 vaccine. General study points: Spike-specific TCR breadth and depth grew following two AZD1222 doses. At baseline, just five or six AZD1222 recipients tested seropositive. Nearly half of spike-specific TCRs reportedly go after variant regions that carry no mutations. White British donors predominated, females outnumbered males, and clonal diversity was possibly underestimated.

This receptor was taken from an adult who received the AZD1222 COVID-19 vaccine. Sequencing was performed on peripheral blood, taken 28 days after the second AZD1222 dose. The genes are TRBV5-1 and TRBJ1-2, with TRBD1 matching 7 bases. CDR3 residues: CASSLIEQGTYGYTF. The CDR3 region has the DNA TGCGCCAGCAGCTTAATCGAACAGGGGACCTATGGCTACACCTTC.